This passage covers 21 T cell receptor beta chains from one sample sequenced in a study of PD-L1 blockade in urothelial cancer (dated by TCRdb to the late 2010s). The method behind the library was the immunoSEQ multiplex PCR assay. This immuneACCESS table, as held by TCRdb, lists in-frame sequences with V and J called but not all clones. Of the missing ones, under half trace to an unresolved V gene in checked studies; the others have no known cause. The sample contains tens of thousands of clones, 90% to 95% of them found a single time. Clones ranked in the top ten supply about 11% of the sample. The sample's time point label, in plain terms: peripheral blood 6 weeks after treatment start. The sequencing here drew on PBMCs, taken around atezolizumab (anti-PD-L1) treatment. Receptor source: a woman aged 60 to 75 with urothelial cancer.

The chain uses TRBV4-1 and TRBJ1-3; 10 bases agree with TRBD1. CDR3 length: 19 amino acids. J gave up 1 base and V 1 base, and 10 bases lay outside the gene matches. Per germline, CDR1 MGHRA and CDR2 YSYEKL. The CDR3 DNA sequence: TGCGCCAGCAGCCAAGGCCCTCCCGGGACAGGGGTGTCTGGAAACACCATATATTTT. It codes for CASSQGPPGTGVSGNTIYF.

The chain uses TRBV5-1 and TRBJ2-2; 7 nucleotides align to TRBD1. V lost 3 bases and J lost 0; bases outside the gene matches: 5. There are 16 residues in the CDR3. Germline loops: CDR1 SGHRS, CDR2 YFSETQ. The CDR3 is CASSSKTGANTGELFF. CDR3 in DNA: TGCGCCAGCAGCTCAAAAACAGGGGCGAACACCGGGGAGCTGTTTTTT.

For the CDR3, the DNA is TGTGCCAGCAGCGTCCAGGAGGGACCTGGGGAGACCCAGTACTTC. Translation: CASSVQEGPGETQYF. This sequence joins TRBV9 and TRBJ2-5; D is possibly TRBD2 (6 bases). V was trimmed by 2 bases and J by 5 bases, leaving 16 bases between them. CDR1 SGDLS and CDR2 YYNGEE come from the germline V gene. This CDR3 contains 15 residues.

J is TRBJ2-7 and V is TRBV4-3; no definite D call. The length of the CDR3 is 15 residues. Trimming shortened V by 4 bases and J by 4 bases, and 17 bases separated the two germline ends. Per the germline V gene, CDR1 is LGHNA and CDR2 is YSLEER. The CDR3 here is CASSPTPWANYEQYF. CDR3 nucleotide sequence: TGCGCCAGCAGCCCCACCCCGTGGGCTAATTACGAGCAGTACTTC.

By sample fraction, this clone is medium-sized. The genes are TRBV19 and TRBJ1-1; D gene unclear. The CDR3 contains 15 residues. Germline lookup yields CDR1 LNHDA and CDR2 SQIVND (reference sequence). V was trimmed by 1 base and J by 0 bases, leaving 9 bases between them. The CDR3 sequence is CASSIVGNLNTEAFF. The CDR3, as DNA: TGTGCCAGTAGTATAGTTGGCAACCTGAACACTGAAGCTTTCTTT.

CDR3 in DNA: TGTGCCAGCAGCTTAGTGGGGGCGCCCCTCTATGGCTACACCTTC. Its protein is CASSLVGAPLYGYTF. The chain joins TRBV13 to TRBJ1-2; maybe TRBD1 (6 bases). The CDR3 is made up of 15 amino acids. Trimming pared 1 base from V and 4 bases from J, leaving 13 bases between. Germline CDR1 reads PRHDT; CDR2 reads FYEKMQ (reference sequence). Based on the CDR3 plus reference TRBV13 and TRBJ1-2, the full variable domain is AAGVIQSPRHLIKEKRETATLKCYPIPRHDTVYWYQQGPGQDPQFLISFYEKMQSDKGSIPDRFSAQQFSDYHSELNMSSLELGDSALYFCASSLVGAPLYGYTFGSGTRLTVV.

The J gene is TRBJ2-7, the V gene TRBV18; TRBD1 aligns across 7 bases. This CDR3 region has 14 residues. Germline-derived CDR1 and CDR2 are KGHSH and LQKENI. The V segment lost 6 bases and the J segment 0 bases; nucleotides outside the gene matches: 5. The CDR3 DNA reads TGTGCCAGCTCTAACGACAGGGCCTCCTACGAGCAGTACTTC. Translating gives CASSNDRASYEQYF.

V is TRBV4-3 and J is TRBJ1-2, with D maybe TRBD1 (6 bases). Between the trimmed V and J ends, which lost 3 bases and 0 bases, there was a span of 8 bases. The V gene's germline CDR1 is LGHNA and CDR2 YSLEER. The CDR3 runs to 14 residues. The CDR3 sequence is CASSHQGPNYGYTF. The DNA for the CDR3 is TGCGCCAGCAGCCACCAGGGGCCTAACTATGGCTACACCTTC.

The V gene is TRBV10-3, the J gene TRBJ1-2, with 8 nucleotides matching TRBD1. The CDR3 loop spans 13 amino acids. The germline V gene has CDR1 ENHRY and CDR2 SYGVKD. The V gene end was trimmed by 3 bases and the J gene end by 5 bases; junction bases not matched to a gene: 2. In DNA, the CDR3 is TGTGCCATCAGTGACCGGACAGGGTATGGCTACACCTTC. It encodes CAISDRTGYGYTF.

The chain uses TRBV10-2 and TRBJ2-3, with 7 positions matching TRBD1. CDR1 is WSHSY, CDR2 SAAADI, per germline. The CDR3 has 13 amino acids. V lost 4 bases to trimming and J lost 5 bases; unmatched junction nucleotides: 3. The CDR3 sequence is CASSVTGLDTQYF. The DNA for the CDR3 is TGCGCCAGCAGTGTGACAGGGTTAGATACGCAGTATTTT.

The rearrangement links TRBV5-4 to TRBJ2-1, with TRBD2 matching 13 bases. There are 16 residues in the CDR3. V shed 0 bases, J shed 8 bases, and the junction held 5 bases outside the gene matches. Germline V gene data show CDR1 as SGHNT and CDR2 as YYREEE (reference sequence). The CDR3 DNA sequence: TGTGCCAGCAGCTTGGGCGGGACTAGCGGGATGGATGAGCAGTTCTTC. Translating it yields CASSLGGTSGMDEQFF.

This rearrangement joins TRBV18 to TRBJ2-7, with TRBD2 matching over 9 bases. V lost 3 bases, J lost 2 bases, and 5 bases stayed unmatched. The CDR3 consists of 15 residues. CDR1 and CDR2 (germline): KGHSH, LQKENI. In nucleotides, the CDR3 is TGTGCCAGCTCACCGACGACTAGCGGTGCCTACGAGCAGTACTTC. It yields the protein CASSPTTSGAYEQYF.

The V gene is TRBV21-1, the J gene TRBJ2-1; TRBD2, the table's D call, lacks a check against the DNA. TRBV21-1 is a documented pseudogene. This CDR3 comprises 14 residues. This chain's CDR3 is CASSSPSDSDEQFF. CDR3 sequence (DNA): TGTGCCAGCAGTTCCCCGAGTGATTCCGATGAGCAGTTCTTC.

The sample holds one count of this clone. The rearrangement links TRBV7-8 to TRBJ1-5; no reliable D call. Between the trimmed V and J ends, which lost 5 bases and 2 bases, there was a span of 13 bases. Germline CDR1 SGHVS, CDR2 FQNEAQ. This CDR3 has 15 amino acids. CDR3 in amino acids: CASSPGGSRNQPQHF. For the CDR3, the DNA is TGTGCCAGCAGCCCTGGAGGATCGCGCAATCAGCCCCAGCATTTT.

The V call is TRBV5-1, the J call TRBJ2-5, with D possibly being TRBD1 (6 bases). The CDR3 sequence is 13 residues long. The V end lost 7 bases, the J end lost 2 bases, and 12 bases lay between the germline ends. Germline V CDR1 and CDR2: SGHRS, YFSETQ. In nucleotides, the CDR3 is TGCGCCAGCGGACAGTCGAAACAAGAGACCCAGTACTTC. Protein sequence: CASGQSKQETQYF.

The rearrangement joins TRBV11-2 to TRBJ2-7; possibly TRBD1 for D (5 bases). Germline values: CDR1 SGHAT, CDR2 FQNNGV. The CDR3 consists of 16 residues. The ends were cut back, 5 bases at V and 2 bases at J, with 19 bases in the middle. The CDR3 reads CASSLGSRQLAYEQYF. As DNA, the CDR3 is TGTGCCAGCAGCCTAGGGTCCCGACAGCTCGCCTACGAGCAGTACTTC.

The chain links TRBV7-2 to TRBJ2-5; D possibly corresponds to TRBD2 (6 bases). Trimming stripped 1 base from V and 5 bases from J, with 14 bases between. The germline CDR1 and CDR2 sequences are SGHTA and FQGNSA. The CDR3 runs 15 residues. CDR3 nucleotides: TGTGCCAGCAGCTTAGGTACTAGCCTACCCGAGACCCAGTACTTC. Its protein product is CASSLGTSLPETQYF.

The chain uses TRBV2 and TRBJ2-5; D remains ambiguous. The germline CDR1 and CDR2 sequences are SNHLY and FYNNEI. The CDR3 length is 14 residues. The V gene lost 2 bases and the J gene lost 5 bases, with 12 bases spanning the gap. The DNA for the CDR3 is TGTGCCAGCAGTGAATATGAGGTTCGGGAGACCCAGTACTTC. It yields the protein CASSEYEVRETQYF.

V usage is TRBV19 and J usage is TRBJ1-2; D unresolved. This CDR3 is built from 15 residues. Trimming removed 6 bases from V and 5 bases from J, with 19 bases in between. Germline V gene data show CDR1 as LNHDA and CDR2 as SQIVND (reference sequence). For the CDR3, the DNA is TGTGCCAGTAGCCCCGGATTCGGGGTTCGGTATGGCTACACCTTC. Encoded protein: CASSPGFGVRYGYTF.

This clone was found a few times. This chain uses TRBV18 with TRBJ2-5; 8 bases are a match to TRBD2. This CDR3 spans 16 amino acids. V shed 1 base and J 1 base; nucleotides not matched to a gene: 5. Germline CDR1 KGHSH, CDR2 LQKENI. The CDR3 bases are TGTGCCAGCTCACCACTGAGTAGCGGGGCCCAAGAGACCCAGTACTTC. Translating gives CASSPLSSGAQETQYF.

This rearrangement joins TRBV18 to TRBJ2-1; 7 bases align to TRBD2. Unmatched junction bases numbered 13, after V lost 2 bases and J lost 6 bases. The CDR3 extends over 17 amino acids. CDR1 and CDR2 from the germline V gene are KGHSH and LQKENI. The CDR3, as DNA: TGTGCCAGCTCACCAAAAGACGAAGCGGGGAGAATCAATGAGCAGTTCTTC. This gives the protein CASSPKDEAGRINEQFF.